The clone carrying this T cell receptor (beta chain) was observed a few times. As yet, its antigen is unknown. V lost 6 bases and J lost 7, with 16 bases in between. From germline, CDR1 is LNHDA and CDR2 SQIVND (reference sequence). This CDR3 comprises 14 residues. Every subset's genomic DNA went evenly onto several immunoSEQ plates. TCRdb's copy holds only in-frame clones and misses some; the assay was immunoSEQ multiplex PCR. This sample has about 670,000 clones, with around 72% found just once. This sample was included in a study of shared clonotypes between healthy human individuals. Study context: For every donor, three CD4 naive, three CD4 memory, two CD8 naive and one CD8 memory plates were used.

Study results and limitations: Non-shared clonotypes displayed generation probabilities falling below those of clonotypes present in all four donors. In several donors, 4.5% to 5.5% of naive CD4 clonotypes appeared in common.

This receptor was obtained from a woman aged 30 to 39 in good health. The genes are TRBV19 and TRBJ2-1, with a weak D call TRBD1 (6 bases). The sequenced sample consisted of memory CD4+ T cells sorted from blood. The subset is: CD45RA-negative fraction. CDR3 sequence: CASSKPGQGNEQFF. The CDR3 DNA is TGTGCCAGTAGCAAACCGGGCCAGGGGAATGAGCAGTTCTTC.